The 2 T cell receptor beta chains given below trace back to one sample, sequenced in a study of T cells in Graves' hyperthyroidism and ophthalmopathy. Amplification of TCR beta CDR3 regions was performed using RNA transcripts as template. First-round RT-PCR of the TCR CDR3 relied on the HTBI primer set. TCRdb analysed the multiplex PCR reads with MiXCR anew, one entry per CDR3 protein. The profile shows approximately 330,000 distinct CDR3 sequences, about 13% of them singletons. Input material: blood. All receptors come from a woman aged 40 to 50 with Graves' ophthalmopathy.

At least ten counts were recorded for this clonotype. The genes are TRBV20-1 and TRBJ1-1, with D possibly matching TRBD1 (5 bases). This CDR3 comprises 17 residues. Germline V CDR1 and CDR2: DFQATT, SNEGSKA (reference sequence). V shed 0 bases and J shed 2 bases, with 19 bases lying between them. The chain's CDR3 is CSARDVGAGRGNTEAFF. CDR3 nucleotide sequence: TGCAGTGCTAGAGATGTCGGGGCAGGGCGAGGTAACACTGAAGCTTTCTTT.

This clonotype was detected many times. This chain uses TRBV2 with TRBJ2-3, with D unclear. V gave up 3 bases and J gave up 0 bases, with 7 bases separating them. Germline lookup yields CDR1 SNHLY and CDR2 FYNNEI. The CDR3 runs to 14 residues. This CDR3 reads CASSETRSTDTQYF. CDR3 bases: TGTGCCAGCAGTGAGACCAGGAGCACAGATACGCAGTATTTT.